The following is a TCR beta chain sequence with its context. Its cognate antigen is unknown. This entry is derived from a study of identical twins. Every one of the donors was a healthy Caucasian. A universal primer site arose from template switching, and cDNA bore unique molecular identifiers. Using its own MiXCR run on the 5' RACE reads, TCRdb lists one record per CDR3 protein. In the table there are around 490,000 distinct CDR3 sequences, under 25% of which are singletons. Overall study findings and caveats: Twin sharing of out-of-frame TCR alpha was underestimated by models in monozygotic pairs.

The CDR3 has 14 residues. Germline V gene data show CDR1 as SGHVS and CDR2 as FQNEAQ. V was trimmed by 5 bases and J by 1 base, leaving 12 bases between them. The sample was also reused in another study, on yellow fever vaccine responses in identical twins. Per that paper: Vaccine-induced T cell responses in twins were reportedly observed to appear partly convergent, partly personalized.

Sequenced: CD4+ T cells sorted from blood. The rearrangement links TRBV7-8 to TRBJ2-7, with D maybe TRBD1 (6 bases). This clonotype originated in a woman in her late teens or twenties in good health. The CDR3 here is CASSQRTVSYEQYF. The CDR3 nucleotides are TGTGCCAGCAGCCAACGGACAGTTTCCTACGAGCAGTACTTC. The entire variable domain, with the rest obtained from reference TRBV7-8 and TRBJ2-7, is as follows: GAGVSQSPRYKVAKRGQDVALRCDPISGHVSLFWYQQALGQGPEFLTYFQNEAQLDKSGLPSDRFFAERPEGSVSTLKIQRTQQEDSAVYLCASSQRTVSYEQYFGPGTRLTVT.